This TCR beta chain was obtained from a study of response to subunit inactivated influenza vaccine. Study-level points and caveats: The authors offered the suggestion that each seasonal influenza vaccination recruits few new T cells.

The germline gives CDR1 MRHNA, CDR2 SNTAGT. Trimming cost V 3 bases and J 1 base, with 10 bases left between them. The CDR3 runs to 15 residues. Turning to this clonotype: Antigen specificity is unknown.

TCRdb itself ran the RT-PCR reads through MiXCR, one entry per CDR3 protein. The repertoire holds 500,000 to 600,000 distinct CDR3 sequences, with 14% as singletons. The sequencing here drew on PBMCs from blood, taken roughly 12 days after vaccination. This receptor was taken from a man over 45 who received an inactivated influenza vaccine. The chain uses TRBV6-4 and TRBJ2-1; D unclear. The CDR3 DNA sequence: TGTGCCAGCAGTGAAGGGCCCTTATCCTACAATGAGCAGTTCTTC. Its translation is CASSEGPLSYNEQFF.